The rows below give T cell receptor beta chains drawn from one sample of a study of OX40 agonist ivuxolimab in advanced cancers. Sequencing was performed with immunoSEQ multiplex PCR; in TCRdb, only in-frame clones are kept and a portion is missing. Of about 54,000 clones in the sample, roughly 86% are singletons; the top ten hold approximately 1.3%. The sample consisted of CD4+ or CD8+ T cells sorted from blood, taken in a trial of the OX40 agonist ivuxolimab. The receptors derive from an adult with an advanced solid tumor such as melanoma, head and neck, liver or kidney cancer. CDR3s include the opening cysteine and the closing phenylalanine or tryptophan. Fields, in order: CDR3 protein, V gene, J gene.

CDR3aa: CASSLVQGTYNEQFF
v_gene: TRBV5-1
j_gene: TRBJ2-1

CDR3aa: CASSSEQGKKYEQYF
v_gene: TRBV28
j_gene: NA

CDR3aa: CASKQGGNQPQHF
v_gene: TRBV28
j_gene: TRBJ1-5

CDR3aa: CASSEEFEETQYF
v_gene: TRBV2
j_gene: TRBJ2-5

CDR3aa: CASSGQRGSTLAVEQYF
v_gene: TRBV5-4
j_gene: TRBJ2-7

CDR3aa: CASSPPSGANVLTF
v_gene: TRBV5-4
j_gene: TRBJ2-6

CDR3aa: CASSQDTATANYGYTF
v_gene: TRBV14
j_gene: TRBJ1-2

CDR3aa: CASSIGRSGNTIYF
v_gene: TRBV19
j_gene: TRBJ1-3

CDR3aa: CASSESGWGTEAFF
v_gene: TRBV6-5
j_gene: TRBJ1-1

CDR3aa: CASSDRTGVLYNEQFF
v_gene: TRBV10-1
j_gene: TRBJ2-1

CDR3aa: CAWSVTHRKNTEAFF
v_gene: TRBV30
j_gene: TRBJ1-1

CDR3aa: CASSWGQGANTGELFF
v_gene: TRBV5-4
j_gene: TRBJ2-2

CDR3aa: CAWSTDRGNQPQHF
v_gene: TRBV30
j_gene: TRBJ1-5

CDR3aa: CASSSDRGSNQPQHF
v_gene: TRBV7-2
j_gene: TRBJ1-5

CDR3aa: CATSRDATSRGTDTQYF
v_gene: TRBV15
j_gene: TRBJ2-3

CDR3aa: CASSRPETYNTEAFF
v_gene: TRBV5-4
j_gene: TRBJ1-1

CDR3aa: CAWGRQHNEQFF
v_gene: TRBV30
j_gene: TRBJ2-1

CDR3aa: CARSLMGEVTDTQYF
v_gene: TRBV7-5
j_gene: TRBJ2-3

CDR3aa: CASTGRAPLKDTQYF
v_gene: TRBV19
j_gene: TRBJ2-3

CDR3aa: CASSPPLAGENNEQFF
v_gene: TRBV14
j_gene: TRBJ2-1

CDR3aa: CAISGGADQPQHF
v_gene: TRBV10-3
j_gene: TRBJ1-5

CDR3aa: CASSRTGTLTEDEQYF
v_gene: TRBV28
j_gene: TRBJ2-7

CDR3aa: CASSLYRTGSLQETQYF
v_gene: TRBV27
j_gene: TRBJ2-5

CDR3aa: CASSFTGGGKGYTF
v_gene: TRBV5-4
j_gene: TRBJ1-2

CDR3aa: CASSLAENTDTQYF
v_gene: TRBV5-1
j_gene: TRBJ2-3

CDR3aa: CASSYPGGTGEKLFF
v_gene: TRBV6-6
j_gene: TRBJ1-4

CDR3aa: CASIGGGTAGGYTF
v_gene: TRBV2
j_gene: TRBJ1-2

CDR3aa: CSAENADTQYF
v_gene: TRBV20-1
j_gene: TRBJ2-3

CDR3aa: CASSSPGYGEKLFF
v_gene: TRBV7-9
j_gene: TRBJ1-4

CDR3aa: CASSGDISNYGYTF
v_gene: TRBV5-6
j_gene: TRBJ1-2

CDR3aa: CASSRISVGDVVYEQYF
v_gene: TRBV5-6
j_gene: TRBJ2-7

CDR3aa: CSVGGTSGTYEQYF
v_gene: TRBV29-1
j_gene: TRBJ2-7

CDR3aa: CASSLAGQGVETQYF
v_gene: TRBV5-1
j_gene: TRBJ2-5

CDR3aa: CASSSSGRTYNEQFF
v_gene: TRBV7-6
j_gene: TRBJ2-1

CDR3aa: CASSAGQGMNQPQHF
v_gene: TRBV6-1
j_gene: TRBJ1-5

CDR3aa: CASSSPWLGSSYEQYF
v_gene: TRBV28
j_gene: TRBJ2-7

CDR3aa: CASSLSGGEGQPQHF
v_gene: TRBV28
j_gene: TRBJ1-5

CDR3aa: CASSERSGGAGEQYF
v_gene: TRBV25-1
j_gene: TRBJ2-7

CDR3aa: CASSVGGLAGGSGELFF
v_gene: TRBV9
j_gene: TRBJ2-2

CDR3aa: CASSVDRSTNYGYTF
v_gene: TRBV19
j_gene: TRBJ1-2

CDR3aa: CASSLPGGQGSYEQYF
v_gene: TRBV7-2
j_gene: TRBJ2-7

CDR3aa: CASTIGFEGVINGYTF
v_gene: TRBV7-9
j_gene: TRBJ1-2

CDR3aa: CSARGNNEQFF
v_gene: TRBV20-1
j_gene: TRBJ2-1

CDR3aa: CASRSLATYEQYF
v_gene: TRBV6-6
j_gene: TRBJ2-7

CDR3aa: CASSEAVTGGAGYTF
v_gene: TRBV6-1
j_gene: TRBJ1-2